The entry that follows covers one T cell receptor (beta chain) sequence. The target antigen is unknown. The sample is drawn from a study of cytomegalovirus exposure and HLA in healthy donors. Whole-study findings and limits: A few chains linked to CMV were shown in vitro to be specific for CMV antigens. Cytomegalovirus association was listed for 164 TCR beta chains.

Trimming cost V 6 bases and J 6 bases; bases outside gene matches: 9. The CDR3 contains 14 residues. Germline lookup yields CDR1 LGHNT and CDR2 FRNRAP. The method was immunoSEQ multiplex PCR; TCRdb's version includes in-frame clones alone and lacks a portion of them. The sample carries 70,000 to 80,000 clones, 94% recorded once. The donors belonged to the approximately 120-subject validation cohort, separate from the approximately 700-subject first cohort. The source of this sequence is a woman aged 18-29 years in good health and CMV-seropositive. This chain links TRBV12-5 with TRBJ1-1, with 8 nucleotides matching TRBD1. Sequencing was carried out using PBMCs. CDR3 nucleotides: TGTGCTAGTGGCCGCGGACAGGGTGACGCTGAAGCTTTCTTT. It codes for CASGRGQGDAEAFF. The full variable domain, rest sourced from reference TRBV12-5 and TRBJ1-1, is DARVTQTPRHKVTEMGQEVTMRCQPILGHNTVFWYRQTMMQGLELLAYFRNRAPLDDSGMPKDRFSAEMPDATLATLKIQPSEPRDSAVYFCASGRGQGDAEAFFGQGTRLTVV.